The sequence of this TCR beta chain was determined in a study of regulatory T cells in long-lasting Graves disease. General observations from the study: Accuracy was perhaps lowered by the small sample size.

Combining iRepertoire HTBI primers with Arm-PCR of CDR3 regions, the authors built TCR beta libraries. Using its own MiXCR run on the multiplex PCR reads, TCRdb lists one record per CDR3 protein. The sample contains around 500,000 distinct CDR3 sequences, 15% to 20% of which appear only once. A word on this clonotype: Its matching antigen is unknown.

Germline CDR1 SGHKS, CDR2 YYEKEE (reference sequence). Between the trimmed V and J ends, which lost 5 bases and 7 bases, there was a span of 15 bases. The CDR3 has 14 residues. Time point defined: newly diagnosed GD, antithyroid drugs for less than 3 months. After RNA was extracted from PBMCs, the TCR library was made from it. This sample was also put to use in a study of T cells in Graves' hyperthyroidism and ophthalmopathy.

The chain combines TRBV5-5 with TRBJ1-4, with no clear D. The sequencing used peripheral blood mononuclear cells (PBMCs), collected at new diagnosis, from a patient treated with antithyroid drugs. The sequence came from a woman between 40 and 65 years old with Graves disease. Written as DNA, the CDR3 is TGTGCCAGCAGGCGCGGACTGGCTGCTGAAAAACTGTTTTTT. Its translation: CASRRGLAAEKLFF.